This T cell receptor (beta chain) was sequenced during a study of cytomegalovirus exposure and HLA in healthy donors. On the study more broadly: Genetic ancestry analysis placed approximately 78% of the 300 to 400 donors that were genotyped in the Caucasian-associated cluster.

The PCR contained 60 Vbeta and 13 Jbeta primers. Measured with immunoSEQ multiplex PCR; TCRdb has only the in-frame clones, and not every one. The table shows under 40,000 clones, with around nine tenths occurring only once. The sequenced sample was PBMCs. The sequence was obtained from a woman aged 18-30 years in good health and CMV-seronegative.

The CDR3 loop reads CASIGLAGFNEQFF. The CDR3 nucleotides are TGTGCCAGCATTGGACTAGCGGGGTTCAATGAGCAGTTCTTC. The chain recombines TRBV25-1 with TRBJ2-1; 12 nucleotides line up with TRBD2. Germline CDR1 reads MGHDK; CDR2 reads SYGVNS. V gave up 7 bases and J gave up 6 bases; unmatched junction bases: 4. This CDR3 contains 14 residues.